The rows below give T cell receptor beta chains drawn from one sample of a study of shared clonotypes between healthy human individuals. Data came from immunoSEQ multiplex PCR; TCRdb stores just in-frame clones and leaves some out. The table shows about 2.4 million clones, with roughly 93% occurring only once. The sample was naive CD4+ T cells from PBMCs. The receptors were sampled from a young man in good health. Some clones in this sample may be carry-over from other donors' samples. Both conserved end residues are part of each CDR3. The D gene is left open where the match is weak. Rows may omit the clone size; those that give it use once, few, many or a size class.

CDR3: CASSEPPGRTGPNSGNTIYF
DNA: TGTGCCAGCAGTGAACCTCCCGGTCGTACAGGCCCCAACTCTGGAAACACCATATATTTT
D: NA
V: TRBV6-1
size: NA
J: TRBJ1-3

CDR3: CASRGSNQPQHF
DNA: TGTGCCAGCAGGGGTAGCAATCAGCCCCAGCATTTT
D: NA
V: TRBV6-5
size: few
J: TRBJ1-5

CDR3: CASSLYPSYEQYF
DNA: TGTGCCAGCAGCTTATACCCCTCCTACGAGCAGTACTTC
D: NA
V: TRBV11-3
size: NA
J: TRBJ2-7

CDR3: CASSPDPYTDTQYF
DNA: TGCGCCAGCAGCCCCGACCCTTACACAGATACGCAGTATTTT
D: NA
V: TRBV5-1
size: NA
J: TRBJ2-3

CDR3: CASSILRGVPTYNEQFF
DNA: TGCGCCAGCAGCATTTTAAGGGGAGTGCCTACTTACAATGAGCAGTTCTTC
D: NA
V: TRBV4-1
size: NA
J: TRBJ2-1

CDR3: CASSQQSYEQYF
DNA: TGCGCCAGCAGCCAGCAATCCTACGAGCAGTACTTC
D: NA
V: TRBV4-1
size: NA
J: TRBJ2-7

CDR3: CASSSGQEGLTEAFF
DNA: TGTGCCAGCTCATCCGGGCAGGAGGGACTCACTGAAGCTTTCTTT
D: NA
V: TRBV18
size: NA
J: TRBJ1-1

CDR3: CASSLVQGSYEQYF
DNA: TGCGCCAGCAGCTTGGTTCAGGGGTCCTACGAGCAGTACTTC
D: NA
V: TRBV5-1
size: few
J: TRBJ2-7

CDR3: CASSPTTSGSTDTQYF
DNA: TGTGCCAGCAGCCCCACGACTAGCGGGAGTACAGATACGCAGTATTTT
D: TRBD2
V: TRBV9
size: NA
J: TRBJ2-3

CDR3: CASSEGRSSYNSPLHF
DNA: TGTGCCAGCAGTGAAGGGAGGAGCTCCTATAATTCACCCCTCCACTTT
D: NA
V: TRBV2
size: NA
J: TRBJ1-6

CDR3: CASSPPHSGTKQFF
DNA: TGTGCCAGCAGCCCCCCCCACAGCGGGACTAAGCAGTTCTTC
D: TRBD2
V: TRBV28
size: NA
J: TRBJ2-1

CDR3: CASSPRTGGTEAFF
DNA: TGTGCCAGCTCACCAAGGACAGGGGGCACTGAAGCTTTCTTT
D: TRBD1
V: TRBV18
size: NA
J: TRBJ1-1

CDR3: CASSFRQGAVGELFF
DNA: TGTGCCAGCAGTTTTAGACAGGGGGCCGTCGGGGAGCTGTTTTTT
D: TRBD1
V: TRBV5-4
size: once
J: TRBJ2-2

CDR3: CASSPRAQSSYEQYF
DNA: TGTGCCAGCTCACCAAGGGCTCAGAGCTCCTACGAGCAGTACTTC
D: NA
V: TRBV18
size: NA
J: TRBJ2-7

CDR3: CASSSRGLHTDTQYF
DNA: TGTGCCAGCAGCTCCAGGGGGCTTCACACAGATACGCAGTATTTT
D: TRBD1
V: TRBV11-3
size: NA
J: TRBJ2-3

CDR3: CASSEQGAQTEAFF
DNA: TGCGCCAGCAGCGAACAGGGGGCGCAAACTGAAGCTTTCTTT
D: TRBD1
V: TRBV10-2
size: few
J: TRBJ1-1

CDR3: CASSILGAGSGNTIYF
DNA: TGTGCCAGCAGTATCTTAGGAGCGGGGTCTGGAAACACCATATATTTT
D: NA
V: TRBV28
size: NA
J: TRBJ1-3